This passage covers 20 T cell receptor beta chains from one sample sequenced in a study of T-cell reconstitution after alpha-beta-depleted transplantation in children. Preparing the TCRbeta library involved the use of unique molecular identifiers. TCRdb processed the PCR reads anew with MiXCR; each CDR3 protein has one entry. This table has roughly 570,000 distinct CDR3 sequences, around 27% appearing once. This material consisted of PBMCs, taken before TCRalphabeta/CD19-depleted stem cell transplant. Source of these receptors: a boy younger than two with Wiskott-Aldrich syndrome, due to receive a stem cell transplant.

The J gene is TRBJ2-1, the V gene TRBV5-1; D ambiguous. Germline CDR1 reads SGHRS; CDR2 reads YFSETQ. The CDR3 extends over 13 amino acids. Trimming removed 2 bases from V and 10 bases from J, with 13 bases in between. Written as DNA, the CDR3 is TGCGCCAGCAGCTTTGGTTCAGGTGGGGAGCAGTTCTTC. Protein product: CASSFGSGGEQFF.

There are a few counts of this clonotype. The chain combines TRBV7-2 with TRBJ1-1, with TRBD1 as a possible D gene (6 bases). The CDR3 covers 15 residues. Germline values: CDR1 SGHTA, CDR2 FQGNSA. The ends were cut back, 3 bases at V and 0 bases at J, with 11 bases in the middle. The CDR3 reads CASSFPGALNTEAFF. CDR3 DNA: TGTGCCAGCAGCTTCCCAGGGGCTTTGAACACTGAAGCTTTCTTT.

This sequence joins TRBV7-9 and TRBJ1-3, with no clear D. The germline V gene encodes CDR1 SEHNR and CDR2 FQNEAQ (reference sequence). This CDR3 region has 17 residues. V lost 5 bases, J lost 4 bases, and 21 bases lay in between. In DNA, the CDR3 is TGTGCCAGCAGCCCAAAAAGTTCAGGACCCTTGGGAAACACCATATATTTT. This encodes CASSPKSSGPLGNTIYF.

This chain connects TRBV27 to TRBJ2-3; TRBD2 agrees at 11 bases. The V segment lost 6 bases and the J segment 4 bases; nucleotides outside the gene matches: 18. The CDR3 loop spans 19 amino acids. Germline V lookup: CDR1 MNHEY, CDR2 SMNVEV (reference sequence). The CDR3 bases are TGTGCCAGCAGGACTATGGGACAGGGACTAGCGGAGCGGGCAGATACGCAGTATTTT. Translation gives CASRTMGQGLAERADTQYF.

The chain uses TRBV15 and TRBJ2-5; TRBD2 agrees at 11 bases. The germline CDR1 and CDR2 sequences are LNHNV and YYDKDF (reference sequence). The CDR3 is made up of 15 amino acids. V shed 0 bases, J shed 4 bases, and the junction held 1 base outside the gene matches. The CDR3 here is CATSRDSGRVETQYF. CDR3 coding DNA: TGTGCCACCAGCAGAGATAGCGGGAGGGTAGAGACCCAGTACTTC.

This clonotype has a handful of counts. This chain links TRBV7-2 with TRBJ2-7; D call uncertain. Germline loops: CDR1 SGHTA, CDR2 FQGNSA. The CDR3 covers 15 residues. Trimming removed 2 bases at V and 0 bases at J, with 11 bases between. The CDR3 sequence: CASSLKAGYSYEQYF. CDR3 nucleotide sequence: TGTGCCAGCAGCTTAAAAGCAGGATACTCCTACGAGCAGTACTTC.

This clonotype has a single count. The J gene is TRBJ1-2, the V gene TRBV11-1; tentative D call: TRBD1 (5 bases). This CDR3 comprises 15 residues. Looked up from germline, CDR1 is SGHAT and CDR2 is FQDESV (reference sequence). Trimming took off 4 bases at V and 0 bases at J, with 12 bases between the two ends. The CDR3 loop is CASSSRDWANYGYTF. The CDR3 DNA reads as TGTGCCAGCAGCTCCCGGGACTGGGCTAACTATGGCTACACCTTC.

The chain links TRBV29-1 to TRBJ2-7; D is possibly TRBD1 or TRBD2 (5 bases each). V dropped 4 bases and J dropped 2 bases, with 12 bases sitting between them. The CDR3 spans 13 residues. Germline CDR1 is SQVTM and CDR2 is ANQGSEA. CDR3 sequence (DNA): TGCAGCGTTGTGGGGGTGGCAACCTACGAGCAGTACTTC. Translated, it gives CSVVGVATYEQYF.

The V call is TRBV12-3 or TRBV12-4, the J call TRBJ2-3; D might be TRBD1 (7 bases). V was shortened by 6 bases and J by 5 bases, with 21 bases between the two germline ends. The CDR3 spans 16 residues. In nucleotides, the CDR3 is TGTGCCAGCAGCCCCTCCTCCAGGGGGGTCGGAGATACGCAGTATTTT. Its translation: CASSPSSRGVGDTQYF.

This rearrangement joins TRBV2 to TRBJ2-3, with 13 bases matching TRBD2. Germline V gene data show CDR1 as SNHLY and CDR2 as FYNNEI. After removal of 5 bases from V and 4 bases from J, the junction contained 9 bases not matched to a gene. This CDR3 spans 17 amino acids. DNA of the CDR3: TGTGCCAGCAGTAGGACTAGCGGGGGCATCGGGGCAGATACGCAGTATTTT. Protein: CASSRTSGGIGADTQYF.

This chain joins TRBV5-5 and TRBJ2-7, with 8 bases lining up with TRBD1. Germline V gene sequence: CDR1 SGHKS, CDR2 YYEKEE (reference sequence). CDR3 size: 14 residues. V shed 4 bases, J shed 3 bases, and the junction held 6 bases outside the gene matches. CDR3 region: CASSQDRVGYEQYF. DNA for the CDR3: TGTGCCAGCAGCCAGGACAGGGTAGGCTACGAGCAGTACTTC.

This clonotype was found many times. The V gene is TRBV5-6, the J gene TRBJ2-7; tentative D call: TRBD2 (5 bases). Between the trimmed V and J ends, which lost 3 bases and 0 bases, there was a span of 13 bases. In germline, CDR1 is SGHDT, CDR2 YYEEEE. This CDR3 is 15 amino acids long. CDR3 nucleotide sequence: TGTGCCAGCAGCTGGGAAGGGAGAGGCTCCTACGAGCAGTACTTC. Amino acids: CASSWEGRGSYEQYF. Full variable domain (outside the CDR3, taken from reference TRBV5-6 and TRBJ2-7): DAGVTQSPTHLIKTRGQQVTLRCSPKSGHDTVSWYQQALGQGPQFIFQYYEEEERQRGNFPDRFSGHQFPNYSSELNVNALLLGDSALYLCASSWEGRGSYEQYFGPGTRLTVT.

The rearrangement links TRBV5-1 to TRBJ2-2; D tentatively reads TRBD1 or TRBD2 (6 bases each). Trimming removed 1 base from V and 5 bases from J, with 9 bases in between. This CDR3 has 14 amino acids. From germline, CDR1 is SGHRS and CDR2 YFSETQ. The CDR3 here is CASSLTGRTGELFF. The CDR3 nucleotides read TGCGCCAGCAGCTTGACAGGGAGGACCGGGGAGCTGTTTTTT.

This chain connects TRBV29-1 to TRBJ2-1; maybe TRBD1 (6 bases). Germline V gene lookup returns CDR1 SQVTM and CDR2 ANQGSEA. The CDR3 runs to 14 residues. The V and J ends lost 3 bases and 2 bases respectively, with 11 bases between them. The CDR3 sequence is CSVEWDKTYNEQFF. CDR3 coding DNA: TGCAGCGTTGAGTGGGACAAAACCTACAATGAGCAGTTCTTC.

This clonotype turned up a few times. This chain uses TRBV12-3 or TRBV12-4 with TRBJ2-5, with 8 bases identical to TRBD2. CDR3 length equals 14 residues. V gave up 3 bases and J gave up 5 bases; unmatched junction bases: 5. The CDR3 bases are TGTGCCAGCAGTTTTGCGGGAGGAAGCGAGACCCAGTACTTC. Its translation: CASSFAGGSETQYF.

The chain has TRBV7-8 and TRBJ2-7, with D perhaps TRBD2 (5 bases). V was pared by 5 bases and J by 4 bases, with 15 bases between. This CDR3 region has 14 residues. Germline loops: CDR1 SGHVS, CDR2 FQNEAQ. CDR3 DNA: TGTGCCAGCAGCCTAAAGGAGGAGGCTTACGAGCAGTACTTC. This codes for CASSLKEEAYEQYF.

The table lists this clonotype with a few counts. The rearrangement joins TRBV2 to TRBJ2-1; no clear D. The CDR3 spans 14 residues. The germline V gene has CDR1 SNHLY and CDR2 FYNNEI. Trimming cost V 3 bases and J 0 bases, with 6 bases left between them. The CDR3 coding sequence is TGTGCCAGCAGTGACGGTAGCTCCTACAATGAGCAGTTCTTC. This codes for CASSDGSSYNEQFF.

This clonotype was recorded a few times. This chain joins TRBV20-1 and TRBJ2-3, with a possible D match to TRBD1 (5 bases). The germline V gene has CDR1 DFQATT and CDR2 SNEGSKA (reference sequence). This CDR3 spans 15 amino acids. V was cut by 0 bases and J by 2 bases, with 12 bases left in between. This CDR3 is CSARDGAIPTDTQYF. The CDR3 DNA reads as TGCAGTGCTAGAGATGGGGCGATCCCCACAGATACGCAGTATTTT.

CDR3 in DNA: TGCAGCGTTGAATCGCAGGCCAACACCGGGGAGCTGTTTTTT. Translating gives CSVESQANTGELFF. The V call is TRBV29-1, the J call TRBJ2-2, with D unclear. CDR1 and CDR2 (germline): SQVTM, ANQGSEA. V was cut by 2 bases and J by 2 bases, with 9 bases left in between. CDR3 size: 14 residues.

The chain joins TRBV29-1 to TRBJ2-2; 8 nucleotides align to TRBD2. The J segment lost 2 bases and the V segment lost 3 bases, leaving 5 bases of the junction unmatched. CDR3 length: 15 amino acids. CDR1 SQVTM and CDR2 ANQGSEA come from the germline V gene. CDR3 in amino acids: CSVDLSGKNTGELFF. CDR3 sequence (DNA): TGCAGCGTTGACCTTAGCGGGAAAAACACCGGGGAGCTGTTTTTT.